This T cell receptor (beta chain) was found in a study of lymphopenia after photon versus proton radiotherapy (dated by TCRdb to 2018 to 2020). For context, the study as a whole: The study compared the immunological effects of photon versus proton radiation therapy in patients with gastrointestinal tumors who developed high-grade lymphopenia. The cohort comprised approximately 21 patients with gastrointestinal tumors who received either photon or proton therapy and then developed lymphopenia. The study was designed to characterize how the impact on the immune system differs between the two radiation modalities. Summary of the overall study and its limitations: After the lymphocyte count nadir, oligoclonal expansion, especially of CD8+ Temra cells, was observed in photon-treated repertoires, and the drop in diversity was driven by this expansion. Across the cohort, an inverse correlation was found between a larger post-nadir drop in TCR diversity and overall survival time among patients who died. The authors looked at the survival association only in patients who died, and they framed better survival with proton therapy as a possibility rather than a demonstrated result. During treatment, patients who received proton therapy stayed relatively stable, whereas patients who received photon therapy lost naive T cells and TCR diversity and gained effector/memory populations.

Libraries were prepared through the immunoSEQ multiplex PCR assay. Alongside multiparametric flow cytometry, deep sequencing of rearranged TCR beta loci was used to profile the T cell repertoires. In its TCRdb copy, this immuneACCESS table keeps in-frame sequences only and misses some clones. Where compared with another copy, unresolved V genes explain less than half of these, and the others have no known cause. In all, the sample holds 15,000 to 20,000 clones, and 75% to 90% of those were seen once. The top ten constitute about 60% of the sample. On this clone itself: No cognate antigen has been identified for it. It has no much larger one-base neighbor in the sample; base qualities were not kept.

CDR3 length: 15 amino acids, cysteine to phenylalanine. Only CDR3 DNA is held: 45 bases, read in frame from base 1. The germline V gene encodes CDR1 WSHSY and CDR2 SAAADI. V loses 7 bases of germline sequence and J loses 2 bases, and the interval between the two ends is 14 bases. The sequences come from peripheral blood, collected from a patient treated with proton-based radiotherapy. This receptor was obtained from a woman aged 60-75 years with cholangiocarcinoma. Some clones in this sample may be carry-over from other donors' samples. The chain was built from TRBV10-2 and TRBJ2-2; the D gene is not confidently resolved. In nucleotides, the sequence is TGCGCCAGCAAATCGCCCGGCGGAAACACCGGGGAGCTGTTTTTT. Its coded protein is CASKSPGGNTGELFF.